The 32 T cell receptor beta chains below all came from one sample that was sequenced in a study of CD8 T cells in Susac syndrome. After extraction with the RNeasy kit, roughly 0.5 to 1 ug of the RNA was reverse transcribed using random hexamers. MiXCR, run by TCRdb on the immunoSEQ multiplex PCR reads, gives a single entry per CDR3 protein. The sample has some 120,000 distinct CDR3 sequences; 92% are singletons. The sequenced sample consisted of CD8+ T cells from PBMCs. These receptors all stem from a human donor in good health.

The V and J genes are TRBV28 and TRBJ1-4; no reliable D call. From germline, CDR1 is MDHEN and CDR2 SYDVKM. CDR3 length equals 17 residues. V was clipped by 2 bases and J by 0 bases, with 13 bases between them. CDR3 residues: CASSLVVTAATNEKLFF. In nucleotides, the CDR3 is TGTGCCAGCAGTTTAGTGGTCACAGCCGCAACTAATGAAAAACTGTTTTTT.

DNA of the CDR3: TGCGCCAGCAGGAAGGAACAGGGGGTCAACGAGCAGTACTTC. This codes for CASRKEQGVNEQYF. This chain uses TRBV5-1 with TRBJ2-7; 8 nucleotides line up with TRBD1. V lost 5 bases to trimming and J lost 5 bases; unmatched junction nucleotides: 9. Per the germline V gene, CDR1 is SGHRS and CDR2 is YFSETQ. The CDR3 is 14 residues long.

This chain uses TRBV14 with TRBJ2-2; weak D call: TRBD2 (5 bases). The germline CDR1 and CDR2 sequences are SGHDN and FVKESK. This CDR3 region has 17 residues. V lost 0 bases to trimming and J lost 4 bases, with 15 bases between them. The CDR3 sequence is CASSQDLLGVGTGELFF. As DNA, the CDR3 is TGTGCCAGCAGCCAAGATTTGCTCGGGGTCGGCACCGGGGAGCTGTTTTTT.

DNA of the CDR3: TGCAGCGCCCAAGGGGGGAACTCCTACGAGCAGTACTTC. Translated: CSAQGGNSYEQYF. The chain employs TRBV20-1 and TRBJ2-7; the D gene could be TRBD1 or TRBD2 (6 bases each). Per germline, CDR1 DFQATT and CDR2 SNEGSKA (reference sequence). CDR3 length: 13 residues.

The chain has TRBV29-1 and TRBJ2-1, with TRBD1 as a possible D gene (6 bases). The germline V gene has CDR1 SQVTM and CDR2 ANQGSEA. Trimming stripped 4 bases from V and 5 bases from J, with 15 bases between. This CDR3 region has 14 residues. The CDR3 DNA reads as TGCAGCGTTGGGGGGCGGGTTAGGAACAATGAGCAGTTCTTC. This gives the protein CSVGGRVRNNEQFF.

The chain couples TRBV5-8 to TRBJ2-7; no definite D call. V lost 0 bases and J lost 2, with 12 bases in between. The CDR3 has 15 residues. The germline CDR1 and CDR2 sequences are SGHTS and YDEGEE. CDR3 nucleotide sequence: TGTGCCAGCAGCTTGGGGTCAACCTTAACCTACGAGCAGTACTTC. This sequence encodes CASSLGSTLTYEQYF.

This clonotype appeared once. This chain uses TRBV4-3 with TRBJ2-7, with 7 bases lining up with TRBD1. Trimming at V came to 5 bases and at J to 1 base, leaving 11 bases not matched to a gene. From germline, CDR1 is LGHNA and CDR2 YSLEER. The CDR3 totals 16 residues. CDR3 nucleotide sequence: TGCGCCAGCAGCATTAACCTCGGGACAGAGTCCTACGAGCAGTACTTC. This gives the protein CASSINLGTESYEQYF.

The CDR3 loop reads CASSAAGTGGYEQYF. CDR3 bases: TGTGCCAGCAGCGCCGCCGGGACAGGGGGCTACGAGCAGTACTTC. The chain carries TRBV7-2 and TRBJ2-7; 11 positions agree with TRBD1. The V gene end was trimmed by 5 bases and the J gene end by 3 bases; junction bases not matched to a gene: 6. This CDR3 comprises 15 residues. Germline-derived CDR1 and CDR2 are SGHTA and FQGNSA.

On this clonotype: It is unclear where the CDR3 begins or ends on the DNA, so no DNA is shown, and the CDR3 is as TCRdb lists it. This chain connects TRBV5-1 to TRBJ2-7; the D call in the table, TRBD1, was not verified against the DNA. Germline V CDR1 and CDR2: SGHRS, YFSETQ. The CDR3 length is 15 residues, termini included. The CDR3 spells CASSLAWAGGAAEYF.

The chain employs TRBV5-4 and TRBJ1-2, with a weak D call TRBD1 (5 bases). CDR3 size: 14 residues. CDR1 and CDR2 from the germline V gene are SGHNT and YYREEE (reference sequence). V lost 2 bases, J lost 9 bases, and 17 bases lay in between. The CDR3 loop is CASSLSGVLASYTF. For the CDR3, the DNA is TGTGCCAGCAGCTTATCGGGGGTGCTCGCTAGCTACACCTTC.

The genes are TRBV13 and TRBJ2-5, with 8 nucleotides matching TRBD2. Germline values: CDR1 PRHDT, CDR2 FYEKMQ (reference sequence). The V gene end was trimmed by 3 bases and the J gene end by 4 bases; junction bases not matched to a gene: 10. The CDR3 runs 16 residues. The CDR3 DNA sequence: TGTGCCAGCAGCTTCGTTACGGGGGGGGCCTCAGAGACCCAGTACTTC. It codes for CASSFVTGGASETQYF. Full variable domain (rest looked up from reference TRBV13 and TRBJ2-5): AAGVIQSPRHLIKEKRETATLKCYPIPRHDTVYWYQQGPGQDPQFLISFYEKMQSDKGSIPDRFSAQQFSDYHSELNMSSLELGDSALYFCASSFVTGGASETQYFGPGTRLLVL.

This clonotype is a singleton in its sample. The chain combines TRBV5-6 with TRBJ1-2; possibly TRBD1 for D (6 bases). CDR1 and CDR2 from the germline V gene are SGHDT and YYEEEE. The V end was cut by 4 bases, the J end by 4 bases, with 11 bases between. The CDR3 is 13 residues long. Written as DNA, the CDR3 is TGTGCCAGCAGCACGGACAGATCCTATGGCTACACCTTC. This codes for CASSTDRSYGYTF.

The V and J genes are TRBV6-1 and TRBJ2-1, with 14 nucleotides matching TRBD2. V shed 5 bases and J 10 bases; nucleotides not matched to a gene: 10. The germline CDR1 and CDR2 sequences are MNHNS and SASEGT. The CDR3 is 16 residues long. The CDR3 region has the DNA TGTGCCAGCAGTAGGAGCGGGACTAGCGGGAGTCTCGAGCAGTTCTTC. Protein: CASSRSGTSGSLEQFF.

This chain links TRBV11-2 with TRBJ2-3; the D gene could be TRBD1 or TRBD2 (6 bases each). This CDR3 has 15 amino acids. Germline CDR1 SGHAT, CDR2 FQNNGV. Trimming shortened V by 1 base and J by 4 bases, and 12 bases separated the two germline ends. Written as DNA, the CDR3 is TGTGCCAGCAGCTTAGTCCCAGGGGAGGCAGATACGCAGTATTTT. Its protein product is CASSLVPGEADTQYF.

This clonotype showed up just once. The V call is TRBV29-1, the J call TRBJ1-2, with 9 bases fitting TRBD1. The trim removed 6 bases at V and 8 bases at J, leaving 10 bases unmatched. Germline V CDR1 and CDR2: SQVTM, ANQGSEA. CDR3 length: 13 residues. The CDR3 DNA reads as TGCAGCGTGGACCGGGACAGGGAAGGCGGCTACACCTTC. Translating it yields CSVDRDREGGYTF.

This rearrangement joins TRBV7-3 to TRBJ2-2; tentative D call: TRBD2 (6 bases). This CDR3 has 15 amino acids. The germline V gene has CDR1 SGHTA and CDR2 FQGTGA. Trimming pared 8 bases from V and 1 base from J, leaving 14 bases between. The CDR3 sequence: CASGSGGLNTGELFF. Written as DNA, the CDR3 is TGTGCCAGCGGTTCAGGAGGGTTGAACACCGGGGAGCTGTTTTTT.

This chain connects TRBV15 to TRBJ1-1; the D is unclear. This CDR3 region has 16 residues. Germline values: CDR1 LNHNV, CDR2 YYDKDF (reference sequence). V lost 0 bases, J lost 1 base, and 12 bases lay in between. The DNA of the CDR3 is TGTGCCACCAGCAGAGATTCGTCAGCAGGGAACACTGAAGCTTTCTTT. It translates to CATSRDSSAGNTEAFF. Complete variable domain (other parts from reference TRBV15 and TRBJ1-1): DAMVIQNPRYQVTQFGKPVTLSCSQTLNHNVMYWYQQKSSQAPKLLFHYYDKDFNNEADTPDNFQSRRPNTSFCFLDIRSPGLGDTAMYLCATSRDSSAGNTEAFFGQGTRLTVV.

This clonotype appeared a single time. The chain joins TRBV9 to TRBJ1-5, with a tentative D call TRBD1 (6 bases). Trimming stripped 0 bases from V and 7 bases from J, with 14 bases between. The CDR3 sequence is 15 residues long. Germline V CDR1 and CDR2: SGDLS, YYNGEE. The CDR3 spells CASSVADTGKQPQHF. The CDR3 DNA reads as TGTGCCAGCAGCGTAGCCGACACAGGGAAACAGCCCCAGCATTTT.

The chain combines TRBV27 with TRBJ2-5, with 10 bases that match TRBD2. The germline V gene encodes CDR1 MNHEY and CDR2 SMNVEV (reference sequence). V shed 0 bases, J shed 9 bases, and the junction held 10 bases outside the gene matches. This CDR3 has 16 amino acids. As DNA, the CDR3 is TGTGCCAGCAGTTTATCGTTTAGCGGGGGGCGCAGATCCCAGTACTTC. Its translation: CASSLSFSGGRRSQYF.

The chain couples TRBV5-6 to TRBJ2-3, with a weak D call TRBD1 (6 bases). V lost 3 bases, J lost 2 bases, and 7 bases lay in between. The CDR3 extends over 13 amino acids. Germline V gene data show CDR1 as SGHDT and CDR2 as YYEEEE. The CDR3 region is CASSSGHTDTQYF. Here the CDR3 DNA reads TGTGCCAGCAGCTCGGGACACACAGATACGCAGTATTTT. The variable domain in full, completed from reference TRBV5-6 and TRBJ2-3, reads DAGVTQSPTHLIKTRGQQVTLRCSPKSGHDTVSWYQQALGQGPQFIFQYYEEEERQRGNFPDRFSGHQFPNYSSELNVNALLLGDSALYLCASSSGHTDTQYFGPGTRLTVL.

The chain uses TRBV29-1 and TRBJ1-1; weak D call: TRBD1 (5 bases). The CDR3 has 14 amino acids. Trimming took off 6 bases at V and 0 bases at J, with 14 bases between the two ends. Germline V gives CDR1 SQVTM, CDR2 ANQGSEA. Here the CDR3 reads CSVVRDGMNTEAFF. CDR3 DNA sequence: TGCAGCGTCGTCCGGGACGGCATGAACACTGAAGCTTTCTTT.

The V gene is TRBV4-3, the J gene TRBJ2-6; the D is unclear. There are 15 residues in the CDR3. V dropped 3 bases and J dropped 2 bases, with 8 bases sitting between them. CDR1 LGHNA and CDR2 YSLEER come from the germline V gene. The CDR3 reads CASSQATTGANVLTF. As DNA, the CDR3 is TGCGCCAGCAGCCAGGCCACAACTGGGGCCAACGTCCTGACTTTC.

This chain uses TRBV7-9 with TRBJ1-1; the D is unclear. The CDR3 sequence is 11 residues long. Trimming took 2 bases from V and 4 from J, leaving 2 bases between them. Germline CDR1 reads SEHNR; CDR2 reads FQNEAQ (reference sequence). The CDR3 DNA reads TGTGCCAGCAGCTTACCCACTGAAGCTTTCTTT. Amino acids: CASSLPTEAFF.

The chain has TRBV29-1 and TRBJ2-5, with D perhaps TRBD2 (6 bases). The V gene lost 7 bases and the J gene lost 4 bases, with 16 bases spanning the gap. Germline V gene sequence: CDR1 SQVTM, CDR2 ANQGSEA. The CDR3 consists of 13 residues. CDR3 protein: CSARETSIETQYF. The CDR3 region has the DNA TGCAGCGCCCGGGAGACTAGTATAGAGACCCAGTACTTC.

The V call is TRBV20-1, the J call TRBJ1-1; D remains unclear. Trimming left V 0 bases short and J 6 bases short, with 2 bases between. CDR3 length: 10 residues. Germline-derived CDR1 and CDR2 are DFQATT and SNEGSKA (reference sequence). The CDR3 is CSAREAEAFF. DNA for the CDR3: TGCAGTGCTAGAGAAGCTGAAGCTTTCTTT.

This chain uses TRBV28 with TRBJ2-7; tentatively, D is TRBD1 (5 bases). In germline, CDR1 is MDHEN, CDR2 SYDVKM. CDR3 length equals 13 residues. The ends were cut back, 5 bases at V and 1 base at J, with 9 bases in the middle. The CDR3 DNA sequence: TGTGCCAGCAGTATCGACAGTTCCTACGAGCAGTACTTC. Translating it yields CASSIDSSYEQYF.

J is TRBJ2-2 and V is TRBV11-3, with 9 bases aligning to TRBD1. With 3 bases clipped from V and 5 bases from J, the junction kept 4 bases outside the gene matches. The CDR3 totals 15 residues. Germline V gene sequence: CDR1 SGHNT, CDR2 YENEEA. CDR3 region: CASSLTGGLTGELFF. In DNA, the CDR3 is TGTGCCAGCAGCTTGACAGGGGGTCTGACCGGGGAGCTGTTTTTT.

The CDR3 here is CASSLAAGTSGTSNNEQFF. The CDR3, as DNA: TGTGCCAGCAGCTTGGCCGCGGGGACTAGCGGGACATCTAACAATGAGCAGTTCTTC. V usage is TRBV5-6 and J usage is TRBJ2-1; TRBD2 matches 13 bases. The length of the CDR3 is 19 residues. The V segment lost 0 bases and the J segment 5 bases; nucleotides outside the gene matches: 11. Per germline, CDR1 SGHDT and CDR2 YYEEEE.

The chain joins TRBV2 to TRBJ2-1; TRBD2 matches at 13 bases. The junction had 5 bases not matched to a gene; V was cut back by 6 bases and J by 6 bases. The CDR3 is 15 amino acids. Germline-derived CDR1 and CDR2 are SNHLY and FYNNEI. CDR3 in amino acids: CASRETSGRTNEQFF. DNA for the CDR3: TGTGCCAGCAGGGAGACTAGCGGGAGGACCAATGAGCAGTTCTTC.

The CDR3 loop reads CAISALVQREEYEQFF. The CDR3 DNA is TGTGCCATCAGTGCGCTCGTCCAGCGGGAGGAGTATGAGCAGTTCTTC. This chain connects TRBV10-3 to TRBJ2-1, with TRBD2 matching over 9 bases. V lost 4 bases, J lost 8 bases, and 12 bases stayed unmatched. This CDR3 is built from 16 residues. Germline assignment: CDR1 ENHRY and CDR2 SYGVKD.

The genes are TRBV29-1 and TRBJ2-7, with D hard to call. V was cut by 6 bases and J by 3 bases, with 15 bases left in between. Per the germline V gene, CDR1 is SQVTM and CDR2 is ANQGSEA. The CDR3 runs 13 residues. CDR3 region: CSVVEYGHYEQYF. CDR3 DNA: TGCAGCGTAGTGGAGTACGGCCACTACGAGCAGTACTTC.

This chain connects TRBV6-5 to TRBJ1-5; D gene unclear. The CDR3 is made up of 13 amino acids. V lost 2 bases to trimming and J lost 4 bases, with 6 bases between them. Germline lookup yields CDR1 MNHEY and CDR2 SVGAGI. The CDR3 here is CASSYLGNQPQHF. The CDR3 coding sequence is TGTGCCAGCAGTTACCTGGGGAATCAGCCCCAGCATTTT.